The 16 T cell receptor beta chains presented below share a single source sample, sequenced in a study of blood T cell repertoires in COVID-19. Clones were sequenced by immunoSEQ multiplex PCR, and TCRdb holds only the in-frame ones, with some missing. Of about 52,000 clones listed, roughly 91% are singletons. The specimen sequenced was peripheral blood. The receptors were sampled from an elderly man with active or convalescent COVID-19.

The chain uses TRBV7-2 and TRBJ2-4; tentatively, D is TRBD1 (7 bases). The CDR3 is 17 amino acids. V lost 5 bases and J lost 1, with 18 bases in between. CDR1 and CDR2 from the germline V gene are SGHTA and FQGNSA. CDR3 loop: CASSPGQGGEAKNIQYF. The CDR3 DNA is TGTGCCAGCAGCCCCGGGCAGGGGGGAGAGGCCAAAAACATTCAGTACTTC.

The chain uses TRBV11-2 and TRBJ2-3, with D maybe TRBD2 (6 bases). Per the germline V gene, CDR1 is SGHAT and CDR2 is FQNNGV. Trimming removed 8 bases at V and 0 bases at J, with 15 bases between. The CDR3 spans 15 residues. CDR3 sequence (DNA): TGTGCCAGCCGCGGAGGGACGGATAGCACAGATACGCAGTATTTT. It specifies CASRGGTDSTDTQYF.

The chain carries TRBV6-5 and TRBJ1-1; no reliable D call. The V gene lost 10 bases and the J gene lost 6 bases, with 9 bases spanning the gap. The germline V gene encodes CDR1 MNHEY and CDR2 SVGAGI. The CDR3 consists of 10 residues. The DNA of the CDR3 is TGTGCCACCCTTTCCCCTGAAGCTTTCTTT. Its protein is CATLSPEAFF.

This clone was counted a single time. The chain couples TRBV7-6 to TRBJ2-2; D not certain. Germline assignment: CDR1 SGHVS and CDR2 FNYEAQ. V lost 4 bases and J 0 bases, leaving 3 bases between the germline ends. CDR3 length: 13 residues. CDR3 DNA: TGTGCCAGCAGCTCTTCGAACACCGGGGAGCTGTTTTTT. Protein product: CASSSSNTGELFF.

The chain combines TRBV25-1 with TRBJ2-5, with a tentative D call TRBD2 (5 bases). Trimming took 5 bases from V and 3 from J, leaving 7 bases between them. This CDR3 region has 12 residues. The germline CDR1 and CDR2 sequences are MGHDK and SYGVNS. The CDR3 loop is CASSFGEETQYF. The CDR3 bases are TGTGCCAGCAGTTTCGGGGAAGAGACCCAGTACTTC. Variable domain in full (rest from reference TRBV25-1 and TRBJ2-5): EADIYQTPRYLVIGTGKKITLECSQTMGHDKMYWYQQDPGMELHLIHYSYGVNSTEKGDLSSESTVSRIRTEHFPLTLESARPSHTSQYLCASSFGEETQYFGPGTRLLVL.

V gene TRBV5-1 combines with J gene TRBJ2-1, with a possible D match to TRBD2 (6 bases). Germline V gene sequence: CDR1 SGHRS, CDR2 YFSETQ. Trimming stripped 3 bases from V and 2 bases from J, with 12 bases between. This CDR3 region has 15 residues. The CDR3 sequence is CASSSGTPTYNEQFF. Here the CDR3 DNA reads TGCGCCAGCAGCTCCGGGACTCCGACCTACAATGAGCAGTTCTTC.

This clone was seen just once. The chain links TRBV2 to TRBJ2-5, with D maybe TRBD1 (5 bases). V dropped 3 bases and J dropped 5 bases, with 10 bases sitting between them. CDR1 is SNHLY, CDR2 FYNNEI, per germline. The CDR3 totals 13 residues. CDR3: CASSDRARETQYF. The CDR3 region has the DNA TGTGCCAGCAGTGACAGGGCCCGGGAGACCCAGTACTTC.

V gene TRBV7-3 combines with J gene TRBJ2-6; D perhaps matches TRBD1 (5 bases). Germline CDR1 SGHTA, CDR2 FQGTGA. The CDR3 covers 18 residues. V lost 1 base and J 0 bases, leaving 13 bases between the germline ends. The CDR3 DNA sequence: TGTGCCAGCAGCTTAAGTAAAGGACACTTCTCTGGGGCCAACGTCCTGACTTTC. Translating gives CASSLSKGHFSGANVLTF.

This sequence joins TRBV27 and TRBJ2-1; no reliable D call. CDR3 length: 14 residues. In germline, CDR1 is MNHEY, CDR2 SMNVEV (reference sequence). V dropped 3 bases and J dropped 0 bases, with 6 bases sitting between them. CDR3 in amino acids: CASSFQYSYNEQFF. The CDR3 coding sequence is TGTGCCAGCAGTTTCCAGTACTCCTACAATGAGCAGTTCTTC.

V is TRBV9 and J is TRBJ2-1; 10 positions agree with TRBD2. The CDR3 contains 15 residues. Germline lookup yields CDR1 SGDLS and CDR2 YYNGEE. Germline trimming cut 4 bases from V and 4 bases from J; bases unmatched to any gene: 5. The CDR3 loop is CASSITSGAYNEQFF. CDR3 DNA: TGTGCCAGCAGCATCACTAGCGGGGCGTACAATGAGCAGTTCTTC.

The table lists this clone with a count of one. This chain uses TRBV10-2 with TRBJ2-5, with no clear D. Trimming pared 4 bases from V and 1 base from J, leaving 10 bases between. Germline V gene lookup returns CDR1 WSHSY and CDR2 SAAADI. This CDR3 contains 14 residues. CDR3 in amino acids: CASSVLSPQETQYF. The CDR3 nucleotides read TGCGCCAGCAGTGTTTTGAGCCCCCAAGAGACCCAGTACTTC.

This clone occurred once. The chain carries TRBV28 and TRBJ2-1; 7 positions match TRBD1. The CDR3 contains 14 residues. With 4 bases clipped from V and 3 bases from J, the junction kept 3 bases outside the gene matches. Germline V gene sequence: CDR1 MDHEN, CDR2 SYDVKM. The CDR3: CASSYRTGYNEQFF. In DNA, the CDR3 is TGTGCCAGCAGTTACCGGACAGGCTACAATGAGCAGTTCTTC. Together with reference TRBV28 and TRBJ2-1, the CDR3 gives the full variable domain: DVKVTQSSRYLVKRTGEKVFLECVQDMDHENMFWYRQDPGLGLRLIYFSYDVKMKEKGDIPEGYSVSREKKERFSLILESASTNQTSMYLCASSYRTGYNEQFFGPGTRLTVL.

The CDR3 here is CASQATGVNTIYF. CDR3 coding DNA: TGTGCCTCGCAAGCGACAGGGGTGAACACCATATATTTT. This sequence joins TRBV30 and TRBJ1-3; TRBD1 matches at 8 bases. Germline V gives CDR1 GTSNPN, CDR2 SVGIG (reference sequence). J was trimmed by 7 bases and V by 7 bases; bases with no gene match: 9. This CDR3 comprises 13 residues.

This rearrangement joins TRBV10-3 to TRBJ2-3, with 10 bases lining up with TRBD1. V was pared by 10 bases and J by 3 bases, with 1 base of the junction left unmatched. In germline, CDR1 is ENHRY, CDR2 SYGVKD. The CDR3 has 12 amino acids. CDR3 nucleotide sequence: TGTGCCACGGGACAGGGGACAGATACGCAGTATTTT. This sequence encodes CATGQGTDTQYF.

This clone was found once. The chain links TRBV30 to TRBJ2-1; possible D gene TRBD2, 5 bases. Germline V gene data show CDR1 as GTSNPN and CDR2 as SVGIG (reference sequence). V shed 5 bases and J shed 0 bases, with 17 bases lying between them. The CDR3 loop spans 16 amino acids. Here the CDR3 DNA reads TGTGCCTGGGGAGAGAGGAGGTCGAGCTCCTACAATGAGCAGTTCTTC. It is translated as CAWGERRSSSYNEQFF.

The chain recombines TRBV7-8 with TRBJ2-7, with D possibly TRBD2 on 6 matching bases. From germline, CDR1 is SGHVS and CDR2 FQNEAQ. V dropped 2 bases and J dropped 2 bases, with 16 bases sitting between them. The length of the CDR3 is 16 residues. CDR3 loop: CASSLSGLLAAYEQYF. CDR3 nucleotides: TGTGCCAGCAGCTTAAGTGGACTACTCGCCGCCTACGAGCAGTACTTC.